Below are 7 T cell receptor beta chains sequenced from a single sample in a study of shared clonotypes between healthy human individuals. Only in-frame clones appear in the TCRdb table, and some are missing; sequencing was by immunoSEQ multiplex PCR. The sample yields about 480,000 clones, over 60% seen once. The sequencing input was PBMCs. The receptors shown here come from a woman aged 35 to 49 in good health. Some clones in this sample may be carry-over from other donors' samples.

This clone was detected only a few times. The identical CDR3 is also encoded by other nucleotide sequences in the sample. This sequence joins TRBV20-1 and TRBJ2-5; no reliable D call. V lost 1 base and J lost 1, with 1 base in between. Germline V gene lookup returns CDR1 DFQATT and CDR2 SNEGSKA (reference sequence). The CDR3 covers 11 residues. The CDR3 is CSARVQETQYF. The CDR3 nucleotides read TGCAGTGCTAGAGTCCAAGAGACCCAGTACTTC.

This chain connects TRBV30 to TRBJ1-2; D perhaps matches TRBD1 (5 bases). CDR3 length: 13 residues. Germline V gene sequence: CDR1 GTSNPN, CDR2 SVGIG (reference sequence). With 2 bases removed from V and 3 bases from J, the gap between germline ends came to 10 bases. In DNA, the CDR3 is TGTGCCTGGAGTAAAACAGGCGACTATGGCTACACCTTC. This translates into CAWSKTGDYGYTF.

Concerning this clone itself: An end of the junction differs from the germline gene, which may be a read error. The chain links TRBV29-1 to TRBJ1-5, with D perhaps TRBD1 (6 bases). Germline V gives CDR1 SQVTM, CDR2 ANQGSEA. The CDR3 runs 13 residues. The CDR3 region is CSVPSGGNQPQHF. CDR3 nucleotides: TGCAGCGTCCCCTCGGGGGGCAATCAGCCTCAGCATTTT.

This clone was seen a handful of times. This chain connects TRBV29-1 to TRBJ2-7; 7 bases line up with TRBD1. This CDR3 spans 13 amino acids. The V gene end was trimmed by 5 bases and the J gene end by 0 bases; junction bases not matched to a gene: 4. Germline CDR1 is SQVTM and CDR2 is ANQGSEA. CDR3 in DNA: TGCAGCGTTCGGGCAGGGGGCTCCTACGAGCAGTACTTC. Translated: CSVRAGGSYEQYF.

This clone occurred once. The genes are TRBV6-5 and TRBJ1-1; D gene uncertain. The length of the CDR3 is 14 residues. Germline V CDR1 and CDR2: MNHEY, SVGAGI. V lost 2 bases and J 3 bases, leaving 10 bases between the germline ends. The CDR3 DNA sequence: TGTGCCAGCAGTTACAATCAGAGGTACACTGAAGCTTTCTTT. It codes for CASSYNQRYTEAFF.

The CDR3 nucleotides are TGTGCTAGTGGTTTGCCTCTGGGGGAGCAGTTCTTC. It encodes CASGLPLGEQFF. The chain couples TRBV12-5 to TRBJ2-1; the D is unclear. CDR1 is LGHNT, CDR2 FRNRAP, per germline. V gave up 2 bases and J gave up 10 bases, with 9 bases separating them. The CDR3 extends over 12 amino acids.

This rearrangement joins TRBV27 to TRBJ1-5, with unresolved D. The CDR3 is 15 amino acids. The V end lost 8 bases, the J end lost 1 base, and 15 bases lay between the germline ends. Germline V gives CDR1 MNHEY, CDR2 SMNVEV (reference sequence). The CDR3 loop is CASQRRDGSNQPQHF. The CDR3 region has the DNA TGTGCCAGCCAAAGGAGGGATGGGAGCAATCAGCCCCAGCATTTT.